A single TCR beta chain is shown here with its context. Its antigen is not identified. The CDR3 is 15 amino acids. Germline V lookup: CDR1 SGHRS, CDR2 YFSETQ. V shed 4 bases, J shed 3 bases, and the junction held 7 bases outside the gene matches. The PCR ran on 60 Vbeta and 13 Jbeta primers. Study processing details: Roughly 10 million shared chains were among the approximately 76 million unique TCR beta chains that a later analysis counted. Method: immunoSEQ multiplex PCR; TCRdb's copy keeps in-frame clones and lacks some. Clonal size and the V and J genes are those of that table, whereas D and trimming came from the DNA. The top ten hold approximately 8.6% of the sample, which has around 100,000 clones, approximately 70% seen once. This entry is derived from a study of cytomegalovirus exposure and HLA in healthy donors. At the level of the study: As an earlier analysis found, roughly 180 million T cells yielded approximately 110 million unique TCR beta sequences.

Study-level results: Previous analysis showed most TCR beta V segments were productive about 87% or about 30% of the time. Later work found most CMV-associated TCR beta chains apparently HLA-restricted.

This TCR came from a man in his thirties or forties in good health and CMV-seropositive. This rearrangement joins TRBV5-1 to TRBJ2-3; 8 nucleotides match TRBD1. The specimen sequenced was PBMCs. CDR3 region: CASSLDRARTDTQYF. The CDR3, as DNA: TGCGCCAGCAGCCTGGACAGGGCTAGAACAGATACGCAGTATTTT. The entire variable domain, with the rest obtained from reference TRBV5-1 and TRBJ2-3, is as follows: KAGVTQTPRYLIKTRGQQVTLSCSPISGHRSVSWYQQTPGQGLQFLFEYFSETQRNKGNFPGRFSGRQFSNSRSEMNVSTLELGDSALYLCASSLDRARTDTQYFGPGTRLTVL.